This is a list of T cell receptor beta chains from one sample in a study of T cells in localized non-small cell lung cancer. The assay was immunoSEQ multiplex PCR, and TCRdb's table has in-frame clones only and misses some. Of about 24,000 clones detected, more than 75% appear once; the ten largest clones hold about 29%. This specimen consisted of peripheral blood, obtained before any cancer treatment. Receptor source: a male donor at least 60 years old with stage I squamous cell lung carcinoma. The conserved cysteine and the conserved F or W are not part of the CDR3 here. A D gene is named only where the DNA matches it firmly. Rows may omit the clone size; those that give it use once, few, many or a size class.

J gene: TRBJ1-1; clone size: .; D gene: .; V gene: TRBV7-8; CDR3 protein: ASSLVALAGEAF
J gene: TRBJ1-1; clone size: .; D gene: TRBD1; V gene: TRBV6-1; CDR3 protein: ASSARTGRDTEAF
J gene: TRBJ1-3; clone size: .; D gene: .; V gene: TRBV5-4; CDR3 protein: ASSSRSDGNTIY
J gene: TRBJ2-7; clone size: .; D gene: .; V gene: TRBV6-5; CDR3 protein: ASRGDGTYEQY
J gene: TRBJ1-5; clone size: .; D gene: TRBD1; V gene: TRBV29-1; CDR3 protein: SVVDRGGQPQH
J gene: TRBJ1-5; clone size: .; D gene: .; V gene: TRBV6-6; CDR3 protein: ASSSRGGDGNQPQH
J gene: TRBJ2-7; clone size: .; D gene: .; V gene: TRBV5-4; CDR3 protein: ASSAGTPYEQY
J gene: TRBJ1-2; clone size: .; D gene: TRBD1; V gene: TRBV9; CDR3 protein: ASSARPSGQGTSGYT
J gene: TRBJ2-3; clone size: .; D gene: .; V gene: TRBV5-6; CDR3 protein: ASSLLGGGTDTQY
J gene: TRBJ1-6; clone size: .; D gene: TRBD1; V gene: TRBV5-1; CDR3 protein: ASSLDRAGGSSPLH
J gene: TRBJ2-2; clone size: .; D gene: .; V gene: TRBV7-2; CDR3 protein: ASSIASVVAGELF
J gene: TRBJ1-1; clone size: .; D gene: .; V gene: TRBV15; CDR3 protein: ATSRPRSLVETEAF
J gene: TRBJ2-3; clone size: .; D gene: TRBD2; V gene: TRBV6-5; CDR3 protein: ASSGAGEADTQY
J gene: TRBJ1-5; clone size: .; D gene: .; V gene: TRBV6-1; CDR3 protein: ASHDGSTGQPQH
J gene: TRBJ1-2; clone size: .; D gene: .; V gene: TRBV28; CDR3 protein: ASSLFGVGYT
J gene: TRBJ1-3; clone size: once; D gene: .; V gene: TRBV11-3; CDR3 protein: ASSLGPYSENTIY
J gene: TRBJ2-7; clone size: .; D gene: TRBD1; V gene: TRBV6-6; CDR3 protein: ASSYSSDRGDEQY
J gene: TRBJ2-7; clone size: .; D gene: .; V gene: TRBV19; CDR3 protein: ASSRGLAASYEQY
J gene: TRBJ1-1; clone size: .; D gene: .; V gene: TRBV7-9; CDR3 protein: ASSLGDGAF
J gene: TRBJ2-2; clone size: once; D gene: .; V gene: TRBV6-5; CDR3 protein: ASSYQPSGRELF
J gene: TRBJ2-3; clone size: .; D gene: .; V gene: TRBV5-1; CDR3 protein: ASSRWTPSTDTQY
J gene: TRBJ2-7; clone size: .; D gene: .; V gene: TRBV4-3; CDR3 protein: ASSQDGLAPYEQY
J gene: TRBJ2-3; clone size: .; D gene: .; V gene: TRBV9; CDR3 protein: ASSAEIAEDSTDTQY
J gene: TRBJ2-2; clone size: few; D gene: .; V gene: TRBV5-1; CDR3 protein: ASSSGDKGWELF
J gene: TRBJ1-1; clone size: .; D gene: .; V gene: TRBV7-2; CDR3 protein: ASSLVGDISDKNTEAF
J gene: TRBJ1-4; clone size: .; D gene: TRBD1; V gene: TRBV5-1; CDR3 protein: ASSWTGPGDEKLF
J gene: TRBJ2-7; clone size: .; D gene: .; V gene: TRBV14; CDR3 protein: ASSQVAGFYEQY
J gene: TRBJ2-2; clone size: few; D gene: .; V gene: TRBV19; CDR3 protein: ASRETGRGGELF
J gene: TRBJ2-5; clone size: once; D gene: TRBD2; V gene: TRBV4-3; CDR3 protein: ASSQDLVAGGRQETQY
J gene: TRBJ2-7; clone size: few; D gene: .; V gene: TRBV7-2; CDR3 protein: ASSVRSVFEQY
J gene: TRBJ1-6; clone size: .; D gene: .; V gene: TRBV11-3; CDR3 protein: ASSLRAVGSPLH
J gene: TRBJ2-3; clone size: .; D gene: .; V gene: TRBV5-6; CDR3 protein: ASSFNRDYYTDTQY
J gene: TRBJ2-3; clone size: .; D gene: .; V gene: TRBV7-2; CDR3 protein: ASSSSSGLVTDTQY
J gene: TRBJ1-4; clone size: .; D gene: TRBD1; V gene: TRBV19; CDR3 protein: ASSTKSRTTRTGTRIVLF
J gene: TRBJ1-1; clone size: once; D gene: TRBD1; V gene: TRBV6-5; CDR3 protein: ASSPGQKNTEAF
J gene: TRBJ1-4; clone size: .; D gene: .; V gene: TRBV18; CDR3 protein: ASSPGRNTNEKLF
J gene: TRBJ1-2; clone size: .; D gene: .; V gene: TRBV6-5; CDR3 protein: ASSIRGAGGYT
J gene: TRBJ2-2; clone size: .; D gene: TRBD1; V gene: TRBV10-3; CDR3 protein: AISQGQTYTGELF
J gene: TRBJ2-5; clone size: .; D gene: .; V gene: TRBV5-1; CDR3 protein: ASSLQVGVKTQY
J gene: TRBJ2-5; clone size: .; D gene: .; V gene: TRBV9; CDR3 protein: ASSVAGRETQY
J gene: .; clone size: .; D gene: TRBD2; V gene: TRBV27; CDR3 protein: ASSQGSGIHYEQY